These 23 T cell receptor beta chains were sequenced from one sample in a study of cytomegalovirus exposure and HLA in healthy donors. Method: immunoSEQ multiplex PCR; TCRdb's copy keeps in-frame clones and lacks some. The top ten hold 1.4% to 1.5% of the sample, which has more than 100,000 clones, roughly 86% seen once. Sequencing used PBMCs. These receptors all stem from a man aged 30 to 45 in good health and CMV-seronegative.

The CDR3: CASSKAEVDYNEQFF. CDR3 DNA: TGTGCCAGTAGCAAAGCGGAGGTCGATTACAATGAGCAGTTCTTC. V gene TRBV19 combines with J gene TRBJ2-1, with D possibly TRBD2 on 5 matching bases. The CDR3 has 15 residues. Deletions cut 6 bases from V and 4 bases from J, with 16 bases between. Germline V CDR1 and CDR2: LNHDA, SQIVND (reference sequence).

This clone was recorded a few times. The chain employs TRBV6-1 and TRBJ2-3, with TRBD2 matching 12 bases. The CDR3 contains 14 residues. Per the germline V gene, CDR1 is MNHNS and CDR2 is SASEGT. Trimming cost V 7 bases and J 2 bases; bases outside gene matches: 1. CDR3 in amino acids: CASTSGRATDTQYF. The DNA of the CDR3 is TGTGCCAGCACTAGCGGGAGGGCCACAGATACGCAGTATTTT.

This chain links TRBV30 with TRBJ2-2, with 8 bases that match TRBD1. The trim removed 4 bases at V and 7 bases at J, leaving 11 bases unmatched. The length of the CDR3 is 15 residues. The germline gives CDR1 GTSNPN, CDR2 SVGIG (reference sequence). In DNA, the CDR3 is TGTGCCTGGAAAGGACAGGGAATTTACGGCGGGGAGCTGTTTTTT. Translation gives CAWKGQGIYGGELFF.

Here the CDR3 reads CASSYTITSTDTQYF. The CDR3 DNA reads TGTGCCAGCAGTTACACTATTACCTCCACAGATACGCAGTATTTT. The chain has TRBV6-5 and TRBJ2-3, with D uncertain. The ends were cut back, 2 bases at V and 2 bases at J, with 11 bases in the middle. Germline V gene lookup returns CDR1 MNHEY and CDR2 SVGAGI. CDR3 length: 15 amino acids.

V usage is TRBV30 and J usage is TRBJ2-1; TRBD2 is a possible D gene (6 bases). The V end lost 4 bases, the J end lost 4 bases, and 14 bases lay between the germline ends. There are 14 residues in the CDR3. Germline V gene data show CDR1 as GTSNPN and CDR2 as SVGIG (reference sequence). As DNA, the CDR3 is TGTGCCTGGACGGAGGGAATTTTTTACAATGAGCAGTTCTTC. This gives the protein CAWTEGIFYNEQFF.

This clone was recorded once. The J gene is TRBJ2-7, the V gene TRBV5-6; 11 nucleotides align to TRBD1. This CDR3 has 15 residues. Germline CDR1 SGHDT, CDR2 YYEEEE. Trimming cost V 2 bases and J 4 bases; bases outside gene matches: 5. The CDR3 region has the DNA TGTGCCAGCAGCTTTGCCGGGACAGGGGGGTACGAGCAGTACTTC. This sequence encodes CASSFAGTGGYEQYF.

DNA for the CDR3: TGTGCCATCGAACACGTTGCCTATGGCTACACCTTC. Translating it yields CAIEHVAYGYTF. The chain carries TRBV10-3 and TRBJ1-2; no reliable D call. The length of the CDR3 is 12 residues. Trimming took off 8 bases at V and 4 bases at J, with 11 bases between the two ends. Germline-derived CDR1 and CDR2 are ENHRY and SYGVKD.

This chain joins TRBV7-9 and TRBJ2-2; 10 nucleotides align to TRBD2. The V gene end was trimmed by 5 bases and the J gene end by 7 bases; junction bases not matched to a gene: 10. The CDR3 length is 16 residues. From germline, CDR1 is SEHNR and CDR2 FQNEAQ (reference sequence). The CDR3 is CASSPRLAGASGELFF. As DNA, the CDR3 is TGTGCCAGCAGCCCAAGGCTAGCGGGAGCGAGCGGGGAGCTGTTTTTT.

CDR3 sequence (DNA): TGTGCCAGCAGCACCCGACAGGGACTCCAAGAGACCCAGTACTTC. Protein: CASSTRQGLQETQYF. V gene TRBV9 combines with J gene TRBJ2-5, with D perhaps matching TRBD1 (7 bases). The V end lost 4 bases, the J end lost 1 base, and 14 bases lay between the germline ends. Germline V gene sequence: CDR1 SGDLS, CDR2 YYNGEE. The CDR3 is 15 residues long.

This chain joins TRBV28 and TRBJ2-7; 7 bases are a match to TRBD2. The ends lost 7 bases at V and 4 bases at J; junction bases unmatched: 4. In germline, CDR1 is MDHEN, CDR2 SYDVKM. The CDR3 extends over 12 amino acids. CDR3 sequence reads: CASTTSRYEQYF. The CDR3 nucleotides are TGTGCCAGCACGACTAGCAGGTACGAGCAGTACTTC.

The chain couples TRBV18 to TRBJ1-6; D is ambiguous. This CDR3 has 18 residues. Germline CDR1 KGHSH, CDR2 LQKENI. Trimming shortened V by 2 bases and J by 0 bases, and 14 bases separated the two germline ends. The CDR3 here is CASSPLPNTSSYNSPLHF. CDR3 DNA: TGTGCCAGCTCACCATTACCGAATACGAGCTCCTATAATTCACCCCTCCACTTT.

The rearrangement links TRBV18 to TRBJ2-5; D is unclear. This CDR3 is 12 amino acids long. Germline V CDR1 and CDR2: KGHSH, LQKENI. V lost 4 bases and J 5 bases, leaving 8 bases between the germline ends. The CDR3: CASSRGGETQYF. The CDR3 region has the DNA TGTGCCAGCTCACGAGGTGGGGAGACCCAGTACTTC.

This chain links TRBV18 with TRBJ2-5; TRBD1 matches 9 bases. Germline V gene data show CDR1 as KGHSH and CDR2 as LQKENI. The CDR3 runs 16 residues. The ends lost 3 bases at V and 4 bases at J; junction bases unmatched: 9. This chain's CDR3 is CASSPTGTGSRETQYF. The CDR3 DNA follows: TGTGCCAGCTCACCTACCGGGACAGGGTCGAGAGAGACCCAGTACTTC. Looking up the rest from reference TRBV18 and TRBJ2-5 gives the full variable domain: NAGVMQNPRHLVRRRGQEARLRCSPMKGHSHVYWYRQLPEEGLKFMVYLQKENIIDESGMPKERFSAEFPKEGPSILRIQQVVRGDSAAYFCASSPTGTGSRETQYFGPGTRLLVL.

V gene TRBV6-5 combines with J gene TRBJ1-3; D remains ambiguous. V was cut by 7 bases and J by 8 bases, with 9 bases left in between. The CDR3 extends over 11 amino acids. Germline V CDR1 and CDR2: MNHEY, SVGAGI. CDR3 nucleotides: TGTGCCAGCATAAAAGCGGACACCATATATTTT. The encoded protein is CASIKADTIYF.

The count of this clone is one. This chain links TRBV5-1 with TRBJ1-1; 8 bases are shared with TRBD1. The length of the CDR3 is 18 residues. The germline gives CDR1 SGHRS, CDR2 YFSETQ. J gave up 0 bases and V 1 base, and 11 bases lay outside the gene matches. CDR3 loop: CASSLKSGQGTMNTEAFF. CDR3 nucleotide sequence: TGCGCCAGCAGCTTGAAAAGCGGACAGGGAACCATGAACACTGAAGCTTTCTTT.

The V gene is TRBV5-6, the J gene TRBJ2-7; TRBD1 might be the D (5 bases). Trimming removed 4 bases at V and 2 bases at J, with 16 bases between. This CDR3 spans 15 amino acids. Germline-derived CDR1 and CDR2 are SGHDT and YYEEEE. CDR3 sequence reads: CASSDRTPLTYEQYF. The CDR3 coding sequence is TGTGCCAGCAGCGACCGGACACCTCTAACCTACGAGCAGTACTTC.

As regards this clone: At one of its ends the junction is not consistent with the germline gene, which may arise from a read error. CDR3 protein: CASRLAQVSGANVLTF. DNA of the CDR3: TGTGCCAGCAGATTGGCTCAGGTCTCTGGGGCCAACGTCCTGACTTTC. This rearrangement joins TRBV5-6 to TRBJ2-6, with D uncertain. This CDR3 has 16 amino acids. The germline gives CDR1 SGHDT, CDR2 YYEEEE.

This clone was seen more than once but under ten times. The chain has TRBV2 and TRBJ2-2, with D maybe TRBD2 (6 bases). The CDR3 covers 14 residues. V was cut by 7 bases and J by 4 bases, with 13 bases left in between. The germline V gene encodes CDR1 SNHLY and CDR2 FYNNEI. This chain's CDR3 is CASTRDSPTGELFF. CDR3 DNA: TGTGCCAGCACCCGGGACTCCCCCACCGGGGAGCTGTTTTTT.

The rearrangement joins TRBV30 to TRBJ1-3; no reliable D call. With 1 base removed from V and 14 bases from J, the gap between germline ends came to 12 bases. CDR1 and CDR2 (germline): GTSNPN, SVGIG (reference sequence). The CDR3 spans 11 residues. The CDR3 nucleotides are TGTGCCTGGAGTGAGACCCCCAGGCTATATTTT. This gives the protein CAWSETPRLYF.

The CDR3 DNA reads TGTGCCAGCAGTTACTCTTGGACAGGGACCACTGAAGCTTTCTTT. It specifies CASSYSWTGTTEAFF. The chain is built from TRBV6-5 and TRBJ1-1; 8 bases are a match to TRBD1. Germline lookup yields CDR1 MNHEY and CDR2 SVGAGI. J lost 4 bases, V lost 0 bases, and 4 bases had no gene match. The CDR3 extends over 15 amino acids.

This clone was seen more than once but under ten times. The V gene is TRBV4-3, the J gene TRBJ2-7; TRBD2 might be the D (6 bases). Trimming took 4 bases from V and 2 from J, leaving 12 bases between them. Germline CDR1 is LGHNA and CDR2 is YSLEER. The CDR3 runs 14 residues. The chain's CDR3 is CASSPRERAYEQYF. As DNA, the CDR3 is TGCGCCAGCAGCCCCAGGGAGCGGGCCTACGAGCAGTACTTC.

The genes are TRBV5-6 and TRBJ2-1; 13 bases fit TRBD2. The CDR3 consists of 17 residues. CDR1 is SGHDT and CDR2 is YYEEEE in the germline V gene. Trimming removed 4 bases from V and 9 bases from J; junction bases left unmatched: 13. CDR3 protein: CASSTLAGGPHFFEQFF. CDR3 nucleotide sequence: TGTGCCAGCAGCACACTAGCGGGAGGGCCGCATTTTTTTGAGCAGTTCTTC.

The chain couples TRBV15 to TRBJ2-2; D gene unclear. Deletions cut 5 bases from V and 5 bases from J, with 6 bases between. The length of the CDR3 is 12 residues. Looked up from germline, CDR1 is LNHNV and CDR2 is YYDKDF (reference sequence). CDR3 nucleotides: TGTGCCACCAGCTCGTCTACCGGGGAGCTGTTTTTT. It yields the protein CATSSSTGELFF.